Listed here are 31 T cell receptor beta chains from one sample, sequenced in a study of blood T cell repertoires in COVID-19. This table comes from immunoSEQ multiplex PCR, and its TCRdb copy is limited to in-frame clones, with some not included. The sample includes around 250,000 clones, 80% to 90% of them seen just once. Sample: peripheral blood. The receptors here all came from a man older than 75 with acute or convalescent COVID-19.

The V call is TRBV7-9, the J call TRBJ2-7, with TRBD2 matching over 7 bases. The CDR3 extends over 14 amino acids. CDR1 and CDR2 (germline): SEHNR, FQNEAQ (reference sequence). The V segment lost 0 bases and the J segment 5 bases; nucleotides outside the gene matches: 4. This chain's CDR3 is CASSLASGPHEQYF. Here the CDR3 DNA reads TGTGCCAGCAGCTTAGCTAGCGGGCCCCACGAGCAGTACTTC.

The V gene is TRBV6-1, the J gene TRBJ1-5, with unresolved D. The V gene lost 3 bases and the J gene lost 1 base, with 10 bases spanning the gap. This CDR3 is built from 15 residues. Germline CDR1 MNHNS, CDR2 SASEGT. The CDR3 is CASSEAPGSNQPQHF. The CDR3 region has the DNA TGTGCCAGCAGTGAGGCGCCGGGGAGCAATCAGCCCCAGCATTTT.

This chain uses TRBV5-1 with TRBJ2-1, with 7 bases identical to TRBD1. The V gene's germline CDR1 is SGHRS and CDR2 YFSETQ. With V trimmed by 4 bases and J by 0 bases, 7 bases remained unmatched. This CDR3 region has 16 residues. DNA for the CDR3: TGCGCCAGCAGCGGGACAGCTTTGAGCTCCTACAATGAGCAGTTCTTC. Protein sequence: CASSGTALSSYNEQFF. The variable domain in full, completed from reference TRBV5-1 and TRBJ2-1, reads KAGVTQTPRYLIKTRGQQVTLSCSPISGHRSVSWYQQTPGQGLQFLFEYFSETQRNKGNFPGRFSGRQFSNSRSEMNVSTLELGDSALYLCASSGTALSSYNEQFFGPGTRLTVL.

The chain joins TRBV9 to TRBJ2-3; TRBD2 matches 11 bases. The V and J ends lost 4 bases and 1 base, in that order; junction bases with no gene match: 8. The CDR3 loop spans 17 amino acids. The germline V gene has CDR1 SGDLS and CDR2 YYNGEE. The CDR3 sequence: CASSPPGLAERTDTQYF. The CDR3 bases are TGTGCCAGCAGCCCACCGGGACTAGCGGAACGCACAGATACGCAGTATTTT.

The chain recombines TRBV27 with TRBJ2-3; TRBD2 matches 8 bases. From germline, CDR1 is MNHEY and CDR2 SMNVEV (reference sequence). The trim removed 6 bases at V and 5 bases at J, leaving 4 bases unmatched. The CDR3 extends over 13 amino acids. The CDR3 coding sequence is TGTGCCAGCAGACCGGGACTAGAAGATACGCAGTATTTT. Its protein product is CASRPGLEDTQYF.

The chain is built from TRBV19 and TRBJ1-2, with 8 bases that match TRBD1. The CDR3 length is 15 residues. CDR1 and CDR2 from the germline V gene are LNHDA and SQIVND (reference sequence). The trim removed 6 bases at V and 5 bases at J, leaving 11 bases unmatched. CDR3 nucleotides: TGTGCCAGTAGACGGCCCGGGACAGGAGCATATGGCTACACCTTC. Amino acids: CASRRPGTGAYGYTF.

This clone was observed once. This chain links TRBV3-1 (or the pseudogene TRBV3-2) with TRBJ1-6, with 8 nucleotides matching TRBD1. The CDR3 consists of 18 residues. Germline CDR1 reads LGHDT; CDR2 reads YNNKEL (reference sequence). Trimming at V came to 1 base and at J to 0 bases, leaving 5 bases not matched to a gene. CDR3 in amino acids: CASSQASTGGSYNSPLHF. The CDR3 bases are TGTGCCAGCAGCCAAGCTTCCACAGGGGGCTCCTATAATTCACCCCTCCACTTT.

V is TRBV29-1 and J is TRBJ2-1; 13 bases map to TRBD2. The V gene end was trimmed by 5 bases and the J gene end by 0 bases; junction bases not matched to a gene: 7. Germline assignment: CDR1 SQVTM and CDR2 ANQGSEA. The CDR3 length is 17 residues. This CDR3 is CSVPGTSGISSYNEQFF. In DNA form, the CDR3 reads TGCAGCGTTCCTGGGACTAGCGGGATAAGCTCCTACAATGAGCAGTTCTTC.

A single count supports this clone. This chain connects TRBV2 to TRBJ2-7; D possibly corresponds to TRBD2 (5 bases). The CDR3 covers 15 residues. Germline V gene lookup returns CDR1 SNHLY and CDR2 FYNNEI. V lost 4 bases to trimming and J lost 2 bases, with 15 bases between them. CDR3 DNA sequence: TGTGCCAGCAGTGTTAATCGGGGAACCCCCTACGAGCAGTACTTC. This gives the protein CASSVNRGTPYEQYF.

This clone was detected once. The chain is built from TRBV18 and TRBJ2-7; D is possibly TRBD1 (6 bases). The V and J ends lost 5 bases and 1 base respectively, with 15 bases between them. The CDR3 covers 15 residues. CDR1 and CDR2 (germline): KGHSH, LQKENI. This CDR3 reads CASSAAHRESYEQYF. The DNA for the CDR3 is TGTGCCAGCTCAGCCGCCCACAGGGAATCCTACGAGCAGTACTTC. Supplemented by reference TRBV18 and TRBJ2-7, the full variable domain reads NAGVMQNPRHLVRRRGQEARLRCSPMKGHSHVYWYRQLPEEGLKFMVYLQKENIIDESGMPKERFSAEFPKEGPSILRIQQVVRGDSAAYFCASSAAHRESYEQYFGPGTRLTVT.

This CDR3 is CASSQSRSGSGSDTQYF. The CDR3, as DNA: TGCGCCAGCAGCCAATCCAGGAGCGGGAGTGGATCAGATACGCAGTATTTT. V and J are TRBV5-1 and TRBJ2-3, with 8 bases that match TRBD2. Germline V lookup: CDR1 SGHRS, CDR2 YFSETQ. The CDR3 consists of 17 residues. V was pared by 4 bases and J by 4 bases, with 14 bases of the junction left unmatched. Together with reference TRBV5-1 and TRBJ2-3, the CDR3 gives the full variable domain: KAGVTQTPRYLIKTRGQQVTLSCSPISGHRSVSWYQQTPGQGLQFLFEYFSETQRNKGNFPGRFSGRQFSNSRSEMNVSTLELGDSALYLCASSQSRSGSGSDTQYFGPGTRLTVL.

This chain joins TRBV5-6 and TRBJ1-1, with 7 positions matching TRBD1. Unmatched junction bases numbered 9, after V lost 6 bases and J lost 1 base. Germline V gene sequence: CDR1 SGHDT, CDR2 YYEEEE. The length of the CDR3 is 15 residues. CDR3 bases: TGTGCCAGCACTGTTCTCCGGGACAGGAACACTGAAGCTTTCTTT. This codes for CASTVLRDRNTEAFF.

The chain carries TRBV5-1 and TRBJ2-7; 8 bases are shared with TRBD2. Per germline, CDR1 SGHRS and CDR2 YFSETQ. The trim removed 2 bases at V and 3 bases at J, leaving 4 bases unmatched. The CDR3 length is 14 residues. The CDR3 nucleotides read TGCGCCAGCAGCTTCCGGGGGGGAAACTACGAGCAGTACTTC. It is translated as CASSFRGGNYEQYF. Variable domain in full (rest from reference TRBV5-1 and TRBJ2-7): KAGVTQTPRYLIKTRGQQVTLSCSPISGHRSVSWYQQTPGQGLQFLFEYFSETQRNKGNFPGRFSGRQFSNSRSEMNVSTLELGDSALYLCASSFRGGNYEQYFGPGTRLTVT.

This chain joins TRBV7-2 and TRBJ2-3, with 10 positions matching TRBD2. Germline V gene data show CDR1 as SGHTA and CDR2 as FQGNSA. The V and J ends lost 3 bases and 3 bases, in that order; junction bases with no gene match: 3. The CDR3 loop spans 15 amino acids. The CDR3 coding sequence is TGTGCCAGCAGCTTCGCTAGCGGGAGAACAGATACGCAGTATTTT. Its protein product is CASSFASGRTDTQYF.

The chain combines TRBV6-2 or TRBV6-3 with TRBJ2-1; 10 nucleotides match TRBD1. This CDR3 spans 16 amino acids. Germline CDR1 MNHEY, CDR2 SVGEGT. V shed 5 bases, J shed 4 bases, and the junction held 8 bases outside the gene matches. The CDR3 protein is CASSRFRDRGYNEQFF. The CDR3 DNA is TGTGCCAGCAGTCGATTCCGGGACAGGGGATACAATGAGCAGTTCTTC.

The chain combines TRBV5-1 with TRBJ2-2; possibly TRBD2 for D (5 bases). The CDR3 loop spans 16 amino acids. The V gene lost 0 bases and the J gene lost 0 bases, with 9 bases spanning the gap. Germline V lookup: CDR1 SGHRS, CDR2 YFSETQ. The CDR3 DNA is TGCGCCAGCAGCTTGGGAACCGGGGCGAACACCGGGGAGCTGTTTTTT. Translated, it gives CASSLGTGANTGELFF.

The chain uses TRBV6-1 and TRBJ2-1; no definite D call. This CDR3 is 16 amino acids long. Germline CDR1 and CDR2: MNHNS and SASEGT. Trimming removed 2 bases from V and 2 bases from J, with 13 bases in between. The CDR3 region is CASSERPGSPYNEQFF. In nucleotides, the CDR3 is TGTGCCAGCAGTGAACGGCCGGGTTCCCCCTACAATGAGCAGTTCTTC.

The rearrangement links TRBV5-1 to TRBJ2-5; TRBD2 might be the D (7 bases). CDR1 is SGHRS and CDR2 is YFSETQ in the germline V gene. The length of the CDR3 is 15 residues. V shed 0 bases and J shed 4 bases, with 13 bases lying between them. The DNA of the CDR3 is TGCGCCAGCAGCTTGGCGGGGGGCTGGGGAGAGACCCAGTACTTC. Translated, it gives CASSLAGGWGETQYF.

This chain uses TRBV3-1 (or the pseudogene TRBV3-2) with TRBJ1-4; D is undetermined. V lost 5 bases and J lost 0, with 13 bases in between. The CDR3 sequence is 16 residues long. CDR1 is LGHDT, CDR2 YNNKEL, per germline (reference sequence). CDR3 sequence (DNA): TGTGCCAGCAGCGACGGAGGGCTGGCAACTAATGAAAAACTGTTTTTT. This gives the protein CASSDGGLATNEKLFF.

The rearrangement joins TRBV11-2 to TRBJ2-5, with D maybe TRBD1 (5 bases). CDR1 and CDR2 (germline): SGHAT, FQNNGV. The CDR3 runs to 14 residues. V was cut by 3 bases and J by 4 bases, with 12 bases left in between. The CDR3 region is CASSFTGRSETQYF. CDR3 nucleotides: TGTGCCAGCAGCTTCACAGGAAGATCAGAGACCCAGTACTTC.

This clone was recorded a few times. The V call is TRBV18, the J call TRBJ2-2; D is perhaps TRBD2 (6 bases). This CDR3 has 13 residues. V lost 6 bases and J 5 bases, leaving 10 bases between the germline ends. Germline values: CDR1 KGHSH, CDR2 LQKENI. The CDR3 loop is CASSGGVTGELFF. The CDR3 DNA sequence: TGTGCCAGCTCTGGAGGGGTTACCGGGGAGCTGTTTTTT.

The CDR3 coding sequence is TGCAGTGCTAGTTGGGCGGGCGCGGGGGCGTACAATGAGCAGTTCTTC. It specifies CSASWAGAGAYNEQFF. J is TRBJ2-1 and V is TRBV20-1; D is possibly TRBD2 (7 bases). Germline V CDR1 and CDR2: DFQATT, SNEGSKA (reference sequence). V was shortened by 3 bases and J by 4 bases, with 19 bases between the two germline ends. The CDR3 length is 16 residues.

CDR3: CSGRELNTEAFF. The CDR3 DNA reads as TGCAGCGGCAGGGAACTGAACACTGAAGCTTTCTTT. The chain recombines TRBV29-1 with TRBJ1-1, with a weak D call TRBD1 (5 bases). CDR3 length: 12 residues. V dropped 7 bases and J dropped 0 bases, with 9 bases sitting between them. Germline loops: CDR1 SQVTM, CDR2 ANQGSEA.

The V gene is TRBV6-1, the J gene TRBJ1-2, with 7 bases matching TRBD1. CDR1 MNHNS and CDR2 SASEGT come from the germline V gene. Trimming at V came to 2 bases and at J to 8 bases, leaving 8 bases not matched to a gene. The CDR3 runs to 14 residues. In nucleotides, the CDR3 is TGTGCCAGCAGTGAACAGACAGGGTTCAGGGGCTACACCTTC. Translation: CASSEQTGFRGYTF.

The chain employs TRBV27 and TRBJ2-3, with 12 bases identical to TRBD2. V lost 10 bases and J lost 2; bases outside the gene matches: 10. This CDR3 has 16 residues. Per germline, CDR1 MNHEY and CDR2 SMNVEV (reference sequence). In DNA form, the CDR3 reads TGTGCCACCACCCCGACTAGCGGGAGCCCCACAGATACGCAGTATTTT. Its protein product is CATTPTSGSPTDTQYF.

The chain uses TRBV24-1 and TRBJ2-2; 14 bases fit TRBD2. V gave up 2 bases and J gave up 4 bases; unmatched junction bases: 2. Germline V gene lookup returns CDR1 KGHDR and CDR2 SFDVKD. This CDR3 comprises 17 residues. The CDR3 DNA reads TGTGCCACCAGTGATTCCGGACTAGCGGGGGGCACCGGGGAGCTGTTTTTT. It encodes CATSDSGLAGGTGELFF.

This chain joins TRBV14 and TRBJ2-1; D might be TRBD1 (5 bases). Germline V CDR1 and CDR2: SGHDN, FVKESK. Trimming took 0 bases from V and 2 from J, leaving 11 bases between them. CDR3 length equals 16 residues. DNA of the CDR3: TGTGCCAGCAGCCAAGAGGGGCGGTTCGCCTACAATGAGCAGTTCTTC. Protein: CASSQEGRFAYNEQFF.

This chain's CDR3 is CASSLGGQGISGNTIYF. The CDR3 bases are TGCGCCAGCAGCTTGGGAGGACAGGGGATCTCTGGAAACACCATATATTTT. V is TRBV5-1 and J is TRBJ1-3; 9 bases agree with TRBD1. Germline V gene lookup returns CDR1 SGHRS and CDR2 YFSETQ. V trimming: 0 bases; J trimming: 0 bases; junction bases outside the gene matches: 4. The CDR3 covers 17 residues.

This clone has only a few counts. The chain joins TRBV5-8 to TRBJ1-5; 12 positions agree with TRBD1. V lost 3 bases and J lost 6; bases outside the gene matches: 4. Germline lookup yields CDR1 SGHTS and CDR2 YDEGEE. The length of the CDR3 is 15 residues. Here the CDR3 DNA reads TGTGCCAGCAGCTCCGGGACAGGGGGCGTTCAGCCCCAGCATTTT. Translated, it gives CASSSGTGGVQPQHF.

The rearrangement links TRBV18 to TRBJ2-5, with D unclear. Looked up from germline, CDR1 is KGHSH and CDR2 is LQKENI. The CDR3 extends over 12 amino acids. Trimming shortened V by 0 bases and J by 7 bases, and 6 bases separated the two germline ends. CDR3 protein: CASSPPERTQYF. The CDR3 bases are TGTGCCAGCTCACCACCAGAGCGGACCCAGTACTTC.

The chain links TRBV18 to TRBJ2-2; D perhaps matches TRBD1 (5 bases). This CDR3 comprises 16 residues. Germline values: CDR1 KGHSH, CDR2 LQKENI. Deletions cut 2 bases from V and 8 bases from J, with 18 bases between. CDR3 sequence: CASSPFLGPYQGELFF. CDR3 bases: TGTGCCAGCTCACCATTCCTGGGGCCCTATCAGGGGGAGCTGTTTTTT.